These 24 T cell receptor beta chains share one sample of origin, sequenced in a study of blood T cell repertoires in COVID-19. The repertoire was sequenced with immunoSEQ multiplex PCR; TCRdb's copy has only in-frame clones and lacks some. The table records fewer than 400,000 clones, around four fifths of them present only once. The specimen sequenced was peripheral blood. The receptors shown here come from a man aged 25 to 45 with active or convalescent COVID-19.

This sequence joins TRBV4-3 and TRBJ1-6; D is uncertain. The CDR3 covers 17 residues. Trimming left V 0 bases short and J 5 bases short, with 14 bases between. Germline values: CDR1 LGHNA, CDR2 YSLEER. CDR3 in amino acids: CASSQDFPLVDNSPLHF. The CDR3 region has the DNA TGCGCCAGCAGCCAAGATTTCCCCTTGGTAGATAATTCACCCCTCCACTTT.

This clone turned up a few times. The chain has TRBV27 and TRBJ2-4; 7 nucleotides match TRBD1. Germline V lookup: CDR1 MNHEY, CDR2 SMNVEV (reference sequence). V was pared by 4 bases and J by 6 bases, with 6 bases of the junction left unmatched. CDR3 length equals 14 residues. CDR3 region: CASSWDSTGNIQYF. The CDR3 DNA sequence: TGTGCCAGCAGTTGGGACAGTACTGGAAACATTCAGTACTTC.

CDR3 in amino acids: CASSPTRTGDISEAFF. CDR3 nucleotide sequence: TGTGCCAGCAGCCCAACCAGGACAGGGGACATCTCTGAAGCTTTCTTT. The rearrangement links TRBV7-3 to TRBJ1-1, with 9 nucleotides matching TRBD1. The CDR3 covers 16 residues. With V trimmed by 5 bases and J by 6 bases, 13 bases remained unmatched. Germline V gene sequence: CDR1 SGHTA, CDR2 FQGTGA. The full variable domain, its missing parts supplied by reference TRBV7-3 and TRBJ1-1, is GAGVSQTPSNKVTEKGKYVELRCDPISGHTALYWYRQSLGQGPEFLIYFQGTGAADDSGLPNDRFFAVRPEGSVSTLKIQRTERGDSAVYLCASSPTRTGDISEAFFGQGTRLTVV.

V gene TRBV29-1 combines with J gene TRBJ1-3, with TRBD1 as a possible D gene (6 bases). V was trimmed by 2 bases and J by 7 bases, leaving 6 bases between them. Germline V gene sequence: CDR1 SQVTM, CDR2 ANQGSEA. The CDR3 runs 11 residues. The DNA for the CDR3 is TGCAGCGTTGAAAGGGGGAACACCATATATTTT. Translated, it gives CSVERGNTIYF.

Concerning this clone itself: In the same sample, other DNA sequences code for this CDR3. The chain links TRBV9 to TRBJ2-3; the match to TRBD2 covers 9 bases. CDR1 and CDR2 (germline): SGDLS, YYNGEE. Trimming took 4 bases from V and 0 from J; bases not matched to a gene: 6. This CDR3 has 16 residues. CDR3 DNA: TGTGCCAGCAGCCCTGGACTAGCGTCTAGCACAGATACGCAGTATTTT. Encoded protein: CASSPGLASSTDTQYF.

This sequence joins TRBV20-1 and TRBJ1-1, with D possibly matching TRBD1 (5 bases). Trimming cost V 7 bases and J 5 bases, with 11 bases left between them. Germline values: CDR1 DFQATT, CDR2 SNEGSKA (reference sequence). CDR3 length: 11 amino acids. In DNA form, the CDR3 reads TGCAGTGTCACCAGGGTGACTGAAGCTTTCTTT. This sequence encodes CSVTRVTEAFF.

The sample holds a few counts of this clone. The V call is TRBV28, the J call TRBJ2-7; TRBD1 aligns across 8 bases. V was pared by 6 bases and J by 3 bases, with 10 bases of the junction left unmatched. The V gene's germline CDR1 is MDHEN and CDR2 SYDVKM. The CDR3 totals 15 residues. The CDR3 spells CASRKSSGTGYEQYF. The CDR3, as DNA: TGTGCCAGCAGAAAGTCCTCCGGGACAGGCTACGAGCAGTACTTC. The whole variable domain, filled in from reference TRBV28 and TRBJ2-7, reads DVKVTQSSRYLVKRTGEKVFLECVQDMDHENMFWYRQDPGLGLRLIYFSYDVKMKEKGDIPEGYSVSREKKERFSLILESASTNQTSMYLCASRKSSGTGYEQYFGPGTRLTVT.

V usage is TRBV5-1 and J usage is TRBJ1-1; weak D call: TRBD1 (5 bases). Deletions cut 5 bases from V and 1 base from J, with 12 bases between. Germline CDR1 is SGHRS and CDR2 is YFSETQ. The CDR3 consists of 14 residues. CDR3 loop: CASRSGVGNTEAFF. CDR3 bases: TGCGCCAGCAGGTCGGGGGTGGGGAACACTGAAGCTTTCTTT.

The chain uses TRBV18 and TRBJ1-2; a weak D match, TRBD1 (5 bases). Germline lookup yields CDR1 KGHSH and CDR2 LQKENI. The germline V and J ends were trimmed by 2 bases and 8 bases, with 9 bases remaining between them. This CDR3 is 12 amino acids long. DNA for the CDR3: TGTGCCAGCTCACCAGAGCCAGGGGGCTACACCTTC. It yields the protein CASSPEPGGYTF.

This clone appeared once. The chain uses TRBV5-4 and TRBJ2-1; TRBD2 might be the D (5 bases). This CDR3 comprises 15 residues. Trimming stripped 4 bases from V and 0 bases from J, with 11 bases between. In germline, CDR1 is SGHNT, CDR2 YYREEE (reference sequence). This CDR3 reads CASSLRAGSYNEQFF. CDR3 nucleotide sequence: TGTGCCAGCAGCCTCCGTGCGGGCTCCTACAATGAGCAGTTCTTC.

The chain carries TRBV20-1 and TRBJ1-3; D remains unclear. CDR1 is DFQATT, CDR2 SNEGSKA, per germline (reference sequence). The CDR3 totals 11 residues. Trimming took 5 bases from V and 4 from J, leaving 6 bases between them. The CDR3 is CSADSGNTIYF. CDR3 DNA: TGCAGTGCTGACTCAGGAAACACCATATATTTT.

The V call is TRBV11-2, the J call TRBJ2-1; no reliable D call. V lost 3 bases, J lost 0 bases, and 6 bases lay in between. The CDR3 is 14 amino acids. Germline V CDR1 and CDR2: SGHAT, FQNNGV. CDR3 region: CASSFVSSYNEQFF. The CDR3 region has the DNA TGTGCCAGCAGCTTTGTCAGCTCCTACAATGAGCAGTTCTTC.

The chain combines TRBV4-3 with TRBJ1-4; TRBD1 might be the D (5 bases). Per germline, CDR1 LGHNA and CDR2 YSLEER. The germline V and J ends were trimmed by 2 bases and 8 bases, with 15 bases remaining between them. The CDR3 runs to 15 residues. The CDR3 is CASSQSTRVGEKLFF. In nucleotides, the CDR3 is TGCGCCAGCAGCCAATCCACCAGGGTTGGCGAAAAACTGTTTTTT.

V is TRBV7-8 and J is TRBJ1-1; TRBD1 might be the D (5 bases). Trimming removed 4 bases at V and 0 bases at J, with 6 bases between. Germline CDR1 and CDR2: SGHVS and FQNEAQ. This CDR3 contains 13 residues. CDR3 loop: CASSSTVNTEAFF. CDR3 DNA sequence: TGTGCCAGCAGCTCGACAGTGAACACTGAAGCTTTCTTT.

V usage is TRBV5-1 and J usage is TRBJ2-3; a weak D match, TRBD1 (5 bases). The CDR3 has 16 amino acids. V lost 0 bases and J 0 bases, leaving 11 bases between the germline ends. Germline V CDR1 and CDR2: SGHRS, YFSETQ. CDR3 sequence: CASSLGSRASTDTQYF. The CDR3 coding sequence is TGCGCCAGCAGCTTGGGATCCAGGGCTAGCACAGATACGCAGTATTTT. The full variable domain, its missing parts supplied by reference TRBV5-1 and TRBJ2-3, is KAGVTQTPRYLIKTRGQQVTLSCSPISGHRSVSWYQQTPGQGLQFLFEYFSETQRNKGNFPGRFSGRQFSNSRSEMNVSTLELGDSALYLCASSLGSRASTDTQYFGPGTRLTVL.

This clone has just one count. The rearrangement uses TRBV5-5 and TRBJ1-5, with 7 bases lining up with TRBD1. V gave up 4 bases and J gave up 4 bases; unmatched junction bases: 5. This CDR3 comprises 14 residues. Per the germline V gene, CDR1 is SGHKS and CDR2 is YYEKEE (reference sequence). The DNA of the CDR3 is TGTGCCAGCAGCCCGGCCAGGGGGAATCAGCCCCAGCATTTT. Encoded protein: CASSPARGNQPQHF.

The chain links TRBV28 to TRBJ2-5; D remains ambiguous. V was pared by 6 bases and J by 5 bases, with 10 bases between. The CDR3 runs to 12 residues. The germline V gene has CDR1 MDHEN and CDR2 SYDVKM. The CDR3 loop is CASRGQVETQYF. The CDR3 DNA reads as TGTGCCAGCAGGGGCCAGGTGGAGACCCAGTACTTC. Complete variable domain (other parts from reference TRBV28 and TRBJ2-5): DVKVTQSSRYLVKRTGEKVFLECVQDMDHENMFWYRQDPGLGLRLIYFSYDVKMKEKGDIPEGYSVSREKKERFSLILESASTNQTSMYLCASRGQVETQYFGPGTRLLVL.

The gene calls are TRBV30 and TRBJ2-1, with 9 bases that match TRBD1. The ends lost 1 base at V and 0 bases at J; junction bases unmatched: 1. The germline gives CDR1 GTSNPN, CDR2 SVGIG (reference sequence). This CDR3 is built from 15 residues. CDR3 sequence reads: CAWSAGQGSYNEQFF. CDR3 sequence (DNA): TGTGCCTGGAGTGCGGGACAGGGCTCCTACAATGAGCAGTTCTTC.

The V call is TRBV2, the J call TRBJ1-6; TRBD1 aligns across 9 bases. CDR1 SNHLY and CDR2 FYNNEI come from the germline V gene. This CDR3 comprises 15 residues. Unmatched junction bases numbered 7, after V lost 4 bases and J lost 9 bases. Here the CDR3 DNA reads TGTGCCAGCAGTGGACGACAGGGGGTAGGTTCACCCCTCCACTTT. Translating it yields CASSGRQGVGSPLHF.

This clone came up a few times. An end of the junction does not agree with germline; a read error may underlie this. The chain has TRBV4-1 and TRBJ2-7, with a possible D match to TRBD1 (5 bases). There are 13 residues in the CDR3. Germline V gene lookup returns CDR1 MGHRA and CDR2 YSYEKL. As DNA, the CDR3 is TGCGCCAGCAGCCAAGAAAGGGGTTACGGGCAGTACTTC. It codes for CASSQERGYGQYF.

The V and J genes are TRBV19 and TRBJ1-4, with TRBD1 identical over 7 bases. This CDR3 contains 15 residues. The V segment lost 7 bases and the J segment 2 bases; nucleotides outside the gene matches: 7. Germline assignment: CDR1 LNHDA and CDR2 SQIVND (reference sequence). The CDR3 loop is CASKSGQATNEKLFF. CDR3 nucleotides: TGTGCCAGTAAAAGTGGACAGGCCACTAATGAAAAACTGTTTTTT.

The rearrangement joins TRBV24-1 to TRBJ2-3, with 7 bases aligning to TRBD2. V was pared by 7 bases and J by 6 bases, with 9 bases of the junction left unmatched. CDR1 KGHDR and CDR2 SFDVKD come from the germline V gene. The CDR3 is 14 residues long. The CDR3 bases are TGTGCCACCAGAACTAGCGACGGGAGGGATACGCAGTATTTT. Its translation is CATRTSDGRDTQYF.

The chain combines TRBV6-2 or TRBV6-3 with TRBJ1-2; 11 bases are shared with TRBD1. J gave up 8 bases and V 0 bases, and 8 bases lay outside the gene matches. The CDR3 length is 16 residues. Germline V lookup: CDR1 MNHEY, CDR2 SVGEGT. In DNA form, the CDR3 reads TGTGCCAGCAGTTACTCTCCGGACAGGGGGCGACGGGGCTACACCTTC. Translating it yields CASSYSPDRGRRGYTF.

The chain combines TRBV6-5 with TRBJ1-2, with 8 bases matching TRBD1. The CDR3 is 13 residues long. The V segment lost 3 bases and the J segment 7 bases; nucleotides outside the gene matches: 4. Looked up from germline, CDR1 is MNHEY and CDR2 is SVGAGI. The CDR3 sequence: CASSYLTGGGYTF. In DNA form, the CDR3 reads TGTGCCAGCAGTTATTTAACAGGGGGTGGCTACACCTTC.